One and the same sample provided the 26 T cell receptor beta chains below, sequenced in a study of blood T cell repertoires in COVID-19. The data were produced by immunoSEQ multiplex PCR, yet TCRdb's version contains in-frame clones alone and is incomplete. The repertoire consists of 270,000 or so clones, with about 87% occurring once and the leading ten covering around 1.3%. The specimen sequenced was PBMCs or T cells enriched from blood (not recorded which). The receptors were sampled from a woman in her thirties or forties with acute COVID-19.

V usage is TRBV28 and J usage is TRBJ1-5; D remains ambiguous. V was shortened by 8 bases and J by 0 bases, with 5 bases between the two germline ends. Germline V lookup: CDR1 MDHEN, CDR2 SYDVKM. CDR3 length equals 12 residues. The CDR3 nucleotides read TGTGCCAGCTTCTATAGCAATCAGCCCCAGCATTTT. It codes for CASFYSNQPQHF.

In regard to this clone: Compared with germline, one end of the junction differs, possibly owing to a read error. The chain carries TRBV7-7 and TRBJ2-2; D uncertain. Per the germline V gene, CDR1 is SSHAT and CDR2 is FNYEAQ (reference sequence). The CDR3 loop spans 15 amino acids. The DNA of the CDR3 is TGTGCTAGCAGCTTAGCTGCCCCAGACACCGGGGAGCTGTTTTTT. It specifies CASSLAAPDTGELFF.

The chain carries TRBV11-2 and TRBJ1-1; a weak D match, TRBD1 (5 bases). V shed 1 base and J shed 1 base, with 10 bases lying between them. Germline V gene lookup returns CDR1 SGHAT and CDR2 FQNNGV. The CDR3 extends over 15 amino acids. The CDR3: CASSLVGQKNTEAFF. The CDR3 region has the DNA TGTGCCAGCAGCTTAGTGGGGCAGAAGAACACTGAAGCTTTCTTT.

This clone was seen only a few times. CDR3: CASSPSGSNQPQHF. CDR3 bases: TGTGCCAGCAGCCCCTCGGGTAGCAATCAGCCCCAGCATTTT. V gene TRBV9 combines with J gene TRBJ1-5; D remains ambiguous. V shed 4 bases and J shed 0 bases, with 8 bases lying between them. CDR1 and CDR2 from the germline V gene are SGDLS and YYNGEE. This CDR3 contains 14 residues. Filled out from reference TRBV9 and TRBJ1-5, the complete variable domain reads DSGVTQTPKHLITATGQRVTLRCSPRSGDLSVYWYQQSLDQGLQFLIQYYNGEERAKGNILERFSAQQFPDLHSELNLSSLELGDSALYFCASSPSGSNQPQHFGDGTRLSIL.

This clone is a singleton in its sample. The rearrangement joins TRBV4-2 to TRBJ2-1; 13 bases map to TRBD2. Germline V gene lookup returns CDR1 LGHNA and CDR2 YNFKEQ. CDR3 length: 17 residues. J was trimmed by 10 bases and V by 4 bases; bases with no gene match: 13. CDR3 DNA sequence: TGTGCCAGCAGCCTCCAAGGGCCGGGACTAGCGGGAAGGGAGCAGTTCTTC. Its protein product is CASSLQGPGLAGREQFF.

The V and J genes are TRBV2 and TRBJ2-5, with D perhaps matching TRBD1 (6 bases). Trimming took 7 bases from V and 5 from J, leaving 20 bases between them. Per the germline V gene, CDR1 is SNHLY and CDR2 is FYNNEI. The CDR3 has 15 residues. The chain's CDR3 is CASKERGTAGETQYF. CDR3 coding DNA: TGTGCCAGCAAAGAAAGGGGGACGGCAGGGGAGACCCAGTACTTC.

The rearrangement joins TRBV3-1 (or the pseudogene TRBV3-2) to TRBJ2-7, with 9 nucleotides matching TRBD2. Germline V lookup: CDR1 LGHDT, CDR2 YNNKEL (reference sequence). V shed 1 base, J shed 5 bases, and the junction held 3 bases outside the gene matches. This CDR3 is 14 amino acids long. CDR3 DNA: TGTGCCAGCAGCCAAGGCGGGAGGGCCCACGAGCAGTACTTC. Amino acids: CASSQGGRAHEQYF.

The CDR3 loop reads CASSLGQGPGNTIYF. In DNA, the CDR3 is TGTGCCAGCAGCTTGGGACAGGGCCCCGGAAACACCATATATTTT. The chain carries TRBV5-4 and TRBJ1-3; 7 nucleotides line up with TRBD1. This CDR3 has 15 amino acids. Germline CDR1 reads SGHNT; CDR2 reads YYREEE (reference sequence). V lost 0 bases and J lost 4; bases outside the gene matches: 4. Full variable domain (outside the CDR3, taken from reference TRBV5-4 and TRBJ1-3): ETGVTQSPTHLIKTRGQQVTLRCSSQSGHNTVSWYQQALGQGPQFIFQYYREEENGRGNFPPRFSGLQFPNYSSELNVNALELDDSALYLCASSLGQGPGNTIYFGEGSWLTVV.

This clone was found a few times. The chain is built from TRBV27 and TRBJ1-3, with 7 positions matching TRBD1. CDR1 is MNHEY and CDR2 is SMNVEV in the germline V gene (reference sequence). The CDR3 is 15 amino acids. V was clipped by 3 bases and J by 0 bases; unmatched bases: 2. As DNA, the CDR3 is TGTGCCAGCAGTTTGAGGACAGGCTCTGGAAACACCATATATTTT. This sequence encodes CASSLRTGSGNTIYF.

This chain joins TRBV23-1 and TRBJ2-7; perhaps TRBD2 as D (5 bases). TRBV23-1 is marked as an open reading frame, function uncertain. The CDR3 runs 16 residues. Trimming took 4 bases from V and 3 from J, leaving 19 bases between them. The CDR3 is CASSPLRRPRDYEQYF. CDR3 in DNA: TGCGCCAGCAGTCCGCTGAGGCGACCCCGGGACTACGAGCAGTACTTC.

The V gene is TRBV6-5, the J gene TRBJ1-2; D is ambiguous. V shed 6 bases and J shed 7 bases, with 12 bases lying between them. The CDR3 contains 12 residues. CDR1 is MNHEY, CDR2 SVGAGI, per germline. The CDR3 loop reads CASRFGDVGYTF. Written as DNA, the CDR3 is TGTGCCAGCAGATTCGGGGATGTTGGCTACACCTTC.

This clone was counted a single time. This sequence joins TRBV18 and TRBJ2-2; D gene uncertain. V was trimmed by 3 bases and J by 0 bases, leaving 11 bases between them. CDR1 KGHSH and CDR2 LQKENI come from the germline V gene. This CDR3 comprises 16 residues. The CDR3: CASSPGRGANTGELFF. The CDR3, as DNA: TGTGCCAGCTCACCTGGCCGCGGCGCGAACACCGGGGAGCTGTTTTTT. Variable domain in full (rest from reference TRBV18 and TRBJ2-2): NAGVMQNPRHLVRRRGQEARLRCSPMKGHSHVYWYRQLPEEGLKFMVYLQKENIIDESGMPKERFSAEFPKEGPSILRIQQVVRGDSAAYFCASSPGRGANTGELFFGEGSRLTVL.

This chain's CDR3 is CASSGDKKDGYTF. For the CDR3, the DNA is TGTGCCAGCAGTGGAGACAAGAAGGATGGCTACACCTTC. The V call is TRBV2, the J call TRBJ1-2, with D unresolved. This CDR3 spans 13 amino acids. The V gene lost 4 bases and the J gene lost 6 bases, with 12 bases spanning the gap. Germline V gives CDR1 SNHLY, CDR2 FYNNEI.

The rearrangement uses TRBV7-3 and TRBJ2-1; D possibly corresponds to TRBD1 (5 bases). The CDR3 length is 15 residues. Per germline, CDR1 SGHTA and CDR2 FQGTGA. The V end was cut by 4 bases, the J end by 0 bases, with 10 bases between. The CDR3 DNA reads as TGTGCCAGCAGCTACGTCGACAGCTCCTACAATGAGCAGTTCTTC. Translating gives CASSYVDSSYNEQFF.

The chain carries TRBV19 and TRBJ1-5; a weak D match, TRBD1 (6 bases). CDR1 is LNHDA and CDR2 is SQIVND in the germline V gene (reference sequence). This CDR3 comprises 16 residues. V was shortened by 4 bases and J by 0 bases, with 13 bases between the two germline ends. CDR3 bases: TGTGCCAGTAGTACCTCCGGGACACATAGCAATCAGCCCCAGCATTTT. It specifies CASSTSGTHSNQPQHF.

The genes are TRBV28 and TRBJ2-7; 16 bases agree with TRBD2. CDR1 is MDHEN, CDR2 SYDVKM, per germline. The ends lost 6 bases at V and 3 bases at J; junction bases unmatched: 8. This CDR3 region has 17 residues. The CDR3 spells CASSPGTSGRAFYEQYV. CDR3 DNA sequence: TGTGCCAGCAGCCCCGGGACTAGCGGGAGGGCCTTCTACGAGCAGTACGTC.

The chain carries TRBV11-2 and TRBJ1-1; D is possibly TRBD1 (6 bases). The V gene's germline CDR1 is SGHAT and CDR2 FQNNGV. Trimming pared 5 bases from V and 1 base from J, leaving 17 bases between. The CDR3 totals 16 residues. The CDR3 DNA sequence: TGTGCCAGCAGCCGAGGCTCCAGGGGCAAGAACACTGAAGCTTTCTTT. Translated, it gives CASSRGSRGKNTEAFF.

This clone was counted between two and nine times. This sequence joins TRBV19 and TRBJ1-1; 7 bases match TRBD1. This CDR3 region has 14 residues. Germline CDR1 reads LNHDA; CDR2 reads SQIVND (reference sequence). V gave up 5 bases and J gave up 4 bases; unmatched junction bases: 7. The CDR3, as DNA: TGTGCCAGTAGTTCCGGGGACAGAGGCACTGAAGCTTTCTTT. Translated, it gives CASSSGDRGTEAFF.

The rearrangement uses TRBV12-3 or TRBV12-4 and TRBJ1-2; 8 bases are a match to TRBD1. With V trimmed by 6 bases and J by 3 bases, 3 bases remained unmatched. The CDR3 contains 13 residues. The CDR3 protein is CASSPGQDYGYTF. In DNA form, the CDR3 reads TGTGCCAGCAGCCCGGGACAGGACTATGGCTACACCTTC.

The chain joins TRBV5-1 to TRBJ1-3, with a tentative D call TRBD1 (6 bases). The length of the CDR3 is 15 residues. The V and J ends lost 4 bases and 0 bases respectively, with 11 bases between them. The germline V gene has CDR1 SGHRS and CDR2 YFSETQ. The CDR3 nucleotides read TGCGCCAGCAGCACGGACAGAGGCTCTGGAAACACCATATATTTT. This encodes CASSTDRGSGNTIYF.

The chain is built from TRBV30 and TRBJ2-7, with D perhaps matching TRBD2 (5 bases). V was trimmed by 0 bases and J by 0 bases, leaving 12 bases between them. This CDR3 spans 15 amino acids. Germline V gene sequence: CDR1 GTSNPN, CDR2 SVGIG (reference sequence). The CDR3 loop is CAWSVSWESSYEQYF. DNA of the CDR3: TGTGCCTGGAGTGTAAGTTGGGAGAGCTCCTACGAGCAGTACTTC.

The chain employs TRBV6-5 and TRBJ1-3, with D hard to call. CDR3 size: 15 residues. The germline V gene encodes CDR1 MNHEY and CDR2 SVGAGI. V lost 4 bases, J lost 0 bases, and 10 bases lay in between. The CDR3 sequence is CASSSGLNSGNTIYF. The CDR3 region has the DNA TGTGCCAGCAGTTCAGGTTTGAACTCTGGAAACACCATATATTTT.

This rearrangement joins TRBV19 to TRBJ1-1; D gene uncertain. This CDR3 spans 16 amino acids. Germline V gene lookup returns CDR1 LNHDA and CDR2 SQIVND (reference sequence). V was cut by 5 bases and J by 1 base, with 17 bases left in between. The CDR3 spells CASSPIRIKRNTEAFF. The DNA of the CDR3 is TGTGCCAGTAGTCCGATACGAATTAAGAGGAACACTGAAGCTTTCTTT.

The DNA for the CDR3 is TGTGCCTGGAGTACCCCGGGTGATTCACCCCTCCACTTT. This translates into CAWSTPGDSPLHF. This chain links TRBV30 with TRBJ1-6, with unresolved D. The V end was cut by 2 bases, the J end by 8 bases, with 10 bases between. Looked up from germline, CDR1 is GTSNPN and CDR2 is SVGIG (reference sequence). The CDR3 extends over 13 amino acids.

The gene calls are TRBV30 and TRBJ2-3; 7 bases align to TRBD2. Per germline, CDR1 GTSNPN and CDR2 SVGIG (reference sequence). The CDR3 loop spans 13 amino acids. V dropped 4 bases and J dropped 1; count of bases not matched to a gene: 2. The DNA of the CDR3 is TGTGCCTGGAACAGCGGGGGCACAGATACGCAGTATTTT. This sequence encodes CAWNSGGTDTQYF. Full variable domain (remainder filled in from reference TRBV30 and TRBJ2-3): SQTIHQWPATLVQPVGSPLSLECTVEGTSNPNLYWYRQAAGRGLQLLFYSVGIGQISSEVPQNLSASRPQDRQFILSSKKLLLSDSGFYLCAWNSGGTDTQYFGPGTRLTVL.

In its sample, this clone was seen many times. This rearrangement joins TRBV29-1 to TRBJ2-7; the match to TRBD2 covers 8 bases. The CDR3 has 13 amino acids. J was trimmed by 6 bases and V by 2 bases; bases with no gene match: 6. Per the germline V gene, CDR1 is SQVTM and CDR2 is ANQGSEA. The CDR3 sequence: CSVEKREFSEQYF. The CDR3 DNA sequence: TGCAGCGTTGAAAAGCGGGAGTTCTCCGAGCAGTACTTC.